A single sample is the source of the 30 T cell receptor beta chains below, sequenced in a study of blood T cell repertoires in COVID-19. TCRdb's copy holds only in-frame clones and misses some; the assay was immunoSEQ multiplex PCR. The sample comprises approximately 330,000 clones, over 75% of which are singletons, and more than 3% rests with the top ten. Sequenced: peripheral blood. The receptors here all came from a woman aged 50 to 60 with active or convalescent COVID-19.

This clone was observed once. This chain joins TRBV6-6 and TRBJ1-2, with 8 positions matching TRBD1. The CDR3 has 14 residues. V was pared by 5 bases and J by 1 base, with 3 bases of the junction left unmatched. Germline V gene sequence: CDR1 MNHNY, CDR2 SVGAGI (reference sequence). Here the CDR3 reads CASSVQGDNYGYTF. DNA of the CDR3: TGTGCCAGCAGTGTACAGGGGGATAACTATGGCTACACCTTC.

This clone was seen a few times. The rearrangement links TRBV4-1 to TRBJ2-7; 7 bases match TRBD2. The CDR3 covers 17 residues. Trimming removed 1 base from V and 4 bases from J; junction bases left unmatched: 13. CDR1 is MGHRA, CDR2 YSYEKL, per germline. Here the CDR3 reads CASSQGSPREAGYEQYF. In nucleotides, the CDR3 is TGCGCCAGCAGCCAAGGCTCCCCCCGGGAGGCCGGGTACGAGCAGTACTTC.

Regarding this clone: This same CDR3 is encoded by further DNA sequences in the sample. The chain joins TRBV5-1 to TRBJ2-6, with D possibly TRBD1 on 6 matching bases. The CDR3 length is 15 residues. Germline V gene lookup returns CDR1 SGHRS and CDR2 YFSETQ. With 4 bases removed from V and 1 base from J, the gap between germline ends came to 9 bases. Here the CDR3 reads CASSLTGSGANVLTF. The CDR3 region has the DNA TGCGCCAGCAGCCTGACAGGATCTGGGGCCAACGTCCTGACTTTC.

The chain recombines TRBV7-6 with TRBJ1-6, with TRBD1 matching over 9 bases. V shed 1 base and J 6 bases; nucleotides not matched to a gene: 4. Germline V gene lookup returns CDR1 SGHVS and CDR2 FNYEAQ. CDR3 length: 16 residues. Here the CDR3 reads CASSLGQGGGNSPLHF. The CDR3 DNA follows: TGTGCCAGCAGCTTAGGACAGGGGGGAGGTAATTCACCCCTCCACTTT.

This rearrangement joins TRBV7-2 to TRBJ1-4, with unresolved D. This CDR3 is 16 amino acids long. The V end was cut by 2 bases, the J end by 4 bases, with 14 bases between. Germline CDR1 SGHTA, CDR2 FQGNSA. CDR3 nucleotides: TGTGCCAGCAGCTTAACCGCGGGGTCGTTTAATGAAAAACTGTTTTTT. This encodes CASSLTAGSFNEKLFF.

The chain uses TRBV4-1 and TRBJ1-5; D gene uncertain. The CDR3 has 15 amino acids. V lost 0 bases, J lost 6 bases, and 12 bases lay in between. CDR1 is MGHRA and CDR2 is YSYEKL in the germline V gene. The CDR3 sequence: CASSQDGASGQPQHF. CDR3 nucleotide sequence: TGCGCCAGCAGCCAAGATGGCGCCTCGGGTCAGCCCCAGCATTTT.

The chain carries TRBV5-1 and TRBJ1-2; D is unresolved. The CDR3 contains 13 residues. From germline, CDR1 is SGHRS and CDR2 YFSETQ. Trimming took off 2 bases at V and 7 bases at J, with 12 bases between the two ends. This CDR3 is CASSFGEQTGYTF. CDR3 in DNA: TGCGCCAGCAGCTTTGGGGAGCAGACTGGCTACACCTTC.

CDR3 region: CASKFVGQMNTEAFF. For the CDR3, the DNA is TGTGCCAGCAAGTTTGTCGGACAGATGAACACTGAAGCTTTCTTT. The chain couples TRBV27 to TRBJ1-1, with D perhaps TRBD1 (6 bases). The CDR3 runs 15 residues. CDR1 and CDR2 from the germline V gene are MNHEY and SMNVEV (reference sequence). The germline V and J ends were trimmed by 7 bases and 0 bases, with 15 bases remaining between them.

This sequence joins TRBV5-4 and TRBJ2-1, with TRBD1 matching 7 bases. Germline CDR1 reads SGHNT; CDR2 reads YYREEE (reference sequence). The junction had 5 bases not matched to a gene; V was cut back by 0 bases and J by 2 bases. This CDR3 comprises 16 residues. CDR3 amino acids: CASSLAIGTAYNEQFF. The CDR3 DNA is TGTGCCAGCAGCTTGGCCATCGGGACAGCCTACAATGAGCAGTTCTTC.

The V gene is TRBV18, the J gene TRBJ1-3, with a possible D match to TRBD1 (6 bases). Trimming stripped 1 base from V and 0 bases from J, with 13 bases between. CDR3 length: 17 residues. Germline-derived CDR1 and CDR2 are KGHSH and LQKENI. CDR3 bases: TGTGCCAGCTCACCACTTTGGACAGCCCGCTCTGGAAACACCATATATTTT. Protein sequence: CASSPLWTARSGNTIYF.

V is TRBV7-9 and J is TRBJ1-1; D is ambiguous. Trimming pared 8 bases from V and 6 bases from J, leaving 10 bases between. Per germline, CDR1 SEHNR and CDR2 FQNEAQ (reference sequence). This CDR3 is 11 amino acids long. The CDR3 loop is CASLRAAEAFF. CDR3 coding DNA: TGTGCCAGCTTGAGGGCGGCTGAAGCTTTCTTT.

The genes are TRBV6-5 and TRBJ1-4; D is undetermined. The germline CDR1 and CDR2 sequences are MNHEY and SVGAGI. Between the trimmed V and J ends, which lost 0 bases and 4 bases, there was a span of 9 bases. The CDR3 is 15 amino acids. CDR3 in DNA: TGTGCCAGCAGTTACTCCGGGGAGGGTAATGAAAAACTGTTTTTT. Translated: CASSYSGEGNEKLFF.

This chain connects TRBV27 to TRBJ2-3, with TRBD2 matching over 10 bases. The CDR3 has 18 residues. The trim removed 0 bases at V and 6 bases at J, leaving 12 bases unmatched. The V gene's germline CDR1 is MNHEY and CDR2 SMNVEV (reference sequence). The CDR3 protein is CASSLSFSTSGDPDTQYF. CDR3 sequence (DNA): TGTGCCAGCAGTTTATCCTTCTCAACTAGCGGGGATCCTGATACGCAGTATTTT.

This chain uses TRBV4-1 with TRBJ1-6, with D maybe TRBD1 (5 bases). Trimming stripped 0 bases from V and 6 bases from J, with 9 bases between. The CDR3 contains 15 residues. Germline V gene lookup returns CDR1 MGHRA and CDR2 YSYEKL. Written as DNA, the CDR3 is TGCGCCAGCAGCCAAGAAGACAGTATTAATTCACCCCTCCACTTT. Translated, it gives CASSQEDSINSPLHF.

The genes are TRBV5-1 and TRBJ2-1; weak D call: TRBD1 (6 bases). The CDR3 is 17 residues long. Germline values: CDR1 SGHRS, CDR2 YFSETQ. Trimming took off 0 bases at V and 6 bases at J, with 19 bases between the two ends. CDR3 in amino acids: CASSLAGRGKVINEQFF. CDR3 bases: TGCGCCAGCAGCTTGGCCGGCAGGGGCAAGGTTATCAATGAGCAGTTCTTC.

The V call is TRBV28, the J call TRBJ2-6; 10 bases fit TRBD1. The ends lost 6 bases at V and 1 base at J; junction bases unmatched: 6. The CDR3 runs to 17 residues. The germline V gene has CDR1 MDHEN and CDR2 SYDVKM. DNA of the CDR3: TGTGCCAGCAGGTGGACAGGGGGATCATCTGGGGCCAACGTCCTGACTTTC. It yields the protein CASRWTGGSSGANVLTF. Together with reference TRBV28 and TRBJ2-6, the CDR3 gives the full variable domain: DVKVTQSSRYLVKRTGEKVFLECVQDMDHENMFWYRQDPGLGLRLIYFSYDVKMKEKGDIPEGYSVSREKKERFSLILESASTNQTSMYLCASRWTGGSSGANVLTFGAGSRLTVL.

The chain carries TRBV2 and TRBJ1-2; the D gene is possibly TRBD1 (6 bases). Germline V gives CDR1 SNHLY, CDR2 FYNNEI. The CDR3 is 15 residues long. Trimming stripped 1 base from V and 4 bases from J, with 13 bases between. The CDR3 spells CASSEEGDPSYGYTF. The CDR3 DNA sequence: TGTGCCAGCAGTGAAGAGGGGGACCCTAGCTATGGCTACACCTTC.

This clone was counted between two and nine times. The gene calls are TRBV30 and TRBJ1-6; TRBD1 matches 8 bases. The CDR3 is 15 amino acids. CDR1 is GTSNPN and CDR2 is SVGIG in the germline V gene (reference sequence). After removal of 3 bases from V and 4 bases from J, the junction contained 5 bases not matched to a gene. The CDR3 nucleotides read TGTGCCTGGAGAGATCGGACAGGGTATAATTCACCCCTCCACTTT. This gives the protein CAWRDRTGYNSPLHF.

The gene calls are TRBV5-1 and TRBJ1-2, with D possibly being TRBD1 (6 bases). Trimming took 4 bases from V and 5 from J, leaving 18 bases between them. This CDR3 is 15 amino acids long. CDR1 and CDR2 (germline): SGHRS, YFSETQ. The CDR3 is CASSPEGQGRYGYTF. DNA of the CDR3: TGCGCCAGCAGCCCAGAGGGGCAGGGGCGGTATGGCTACACCTTC.

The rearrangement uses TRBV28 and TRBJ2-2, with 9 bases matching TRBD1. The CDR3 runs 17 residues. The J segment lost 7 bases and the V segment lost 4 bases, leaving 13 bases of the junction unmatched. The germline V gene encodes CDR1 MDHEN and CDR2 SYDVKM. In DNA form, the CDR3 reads TGTGCCAGCAGTTCAACAGCCGGGACAGGGAGGGTCGGGGAGCTGTTTTTT. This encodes CASSSTAGTGRVGELFF.

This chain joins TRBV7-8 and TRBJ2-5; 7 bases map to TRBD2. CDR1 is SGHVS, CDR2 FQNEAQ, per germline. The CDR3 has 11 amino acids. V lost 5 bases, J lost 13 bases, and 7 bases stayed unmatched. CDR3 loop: CASSPGGTTYF. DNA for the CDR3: TGTGCCAGCAGCCCAGGTGGGACTACGTACTTC.

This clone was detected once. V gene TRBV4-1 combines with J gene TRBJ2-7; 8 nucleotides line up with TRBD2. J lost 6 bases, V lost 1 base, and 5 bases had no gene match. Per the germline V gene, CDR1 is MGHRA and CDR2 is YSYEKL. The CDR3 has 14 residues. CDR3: CASSQAGGQGEQYF. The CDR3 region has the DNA TGCGCCAGCAGCCAAGCGGGGGGGCAGGGCGAGCAGTACTTC.

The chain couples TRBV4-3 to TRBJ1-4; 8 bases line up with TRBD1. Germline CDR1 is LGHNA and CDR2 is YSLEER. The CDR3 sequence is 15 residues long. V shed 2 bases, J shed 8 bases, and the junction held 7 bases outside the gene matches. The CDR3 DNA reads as TGCGCCAGCAGCCAAAATGACAGGGGACGGGAAAAACTGTTTTTT. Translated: CASSQNDRGREKLFF.

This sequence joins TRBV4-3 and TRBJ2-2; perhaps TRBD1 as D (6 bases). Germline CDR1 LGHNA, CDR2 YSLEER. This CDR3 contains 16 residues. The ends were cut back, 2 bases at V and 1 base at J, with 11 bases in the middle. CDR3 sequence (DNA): TGCGCCAGCAGCCAAATCGGGGACATGAACACCGGGGAGCTGTTTTTT. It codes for CASSQIGDMNTGELFF.

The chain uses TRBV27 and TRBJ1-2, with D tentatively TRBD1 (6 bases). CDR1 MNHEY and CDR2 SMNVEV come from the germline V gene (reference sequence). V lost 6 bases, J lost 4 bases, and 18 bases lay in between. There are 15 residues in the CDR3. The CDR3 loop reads CASSPNRAQAYGYTF. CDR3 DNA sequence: TGTGCCAGCAGCCCTAACAGGGCACAAGCCTATGGCTACACCTTC.

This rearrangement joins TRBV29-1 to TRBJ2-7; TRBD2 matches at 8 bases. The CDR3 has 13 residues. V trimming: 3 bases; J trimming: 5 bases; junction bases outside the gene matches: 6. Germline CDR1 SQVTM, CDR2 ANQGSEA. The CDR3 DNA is TGCAGCGTTGACCTTGCGGGAGGTAACGAGCAGTACTTC. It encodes CSVDLAGGNEQYF.

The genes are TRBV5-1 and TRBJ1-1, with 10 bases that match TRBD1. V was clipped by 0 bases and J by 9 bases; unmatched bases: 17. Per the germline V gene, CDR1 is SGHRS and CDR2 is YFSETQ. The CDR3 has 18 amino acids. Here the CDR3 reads CASSLALRVDRGPEKAFF. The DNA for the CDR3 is TGCGCCAGCAGCTTGGCGCTACGAGTCGACAGGGGGCCAGAAAAAGCTTTCTTT.

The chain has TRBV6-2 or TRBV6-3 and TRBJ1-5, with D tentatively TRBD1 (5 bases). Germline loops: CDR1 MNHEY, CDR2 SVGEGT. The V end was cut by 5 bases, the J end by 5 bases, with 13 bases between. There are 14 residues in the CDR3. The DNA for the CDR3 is TGTGCCAGCAGTAAGGGGTCTAGGGATCAGCCCCAGCATTTT. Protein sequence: CASSKGSRDQPQHF.

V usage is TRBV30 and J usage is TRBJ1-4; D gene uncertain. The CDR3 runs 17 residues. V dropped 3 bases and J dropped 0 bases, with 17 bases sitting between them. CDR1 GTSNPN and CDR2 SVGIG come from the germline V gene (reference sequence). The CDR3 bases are TGTGCCTGGAGAGCGGGCCTTCTGAGAGCAACTAATGAAAAACTGTTTTTT. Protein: CAWRAGLLRATNEKLFF.

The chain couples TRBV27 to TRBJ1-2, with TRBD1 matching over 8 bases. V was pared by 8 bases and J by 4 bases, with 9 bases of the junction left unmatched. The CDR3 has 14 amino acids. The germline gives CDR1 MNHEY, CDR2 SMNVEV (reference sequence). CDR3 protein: CASGETGVVYGYTF. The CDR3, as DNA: TGTGCCAGCGGAGAGACAGGGGTGGTCTATGGCTACACCTTC.